This TCR beta chain was found in a study of T cell responses to AZD1222 COVID-19 vaccine. Trimming removed 8 bases from V and 8 bases from J, with 7 bases in between. The CDR3 spans 10 residues. Libraries were prepared by immunoSEQ multiplex PCR; TCRdb keeps only in-frame clonotypes and omits some of them. This table holds some 140,000 clones, over 85% found once. This specimen consisted of peripheral blood, obtained on day 0 of AZD1222 vaccination. The chain has TRBV12-3 or TRBV12-4 and TRBJ1-3, with D unresolved. This TCR was sampled from an adult in good health. The chain's CDR3 is CASGAYTIYF. The CDR3 region has the DNA TGTGCCAGCGGCGCATACACCATATATTTT.